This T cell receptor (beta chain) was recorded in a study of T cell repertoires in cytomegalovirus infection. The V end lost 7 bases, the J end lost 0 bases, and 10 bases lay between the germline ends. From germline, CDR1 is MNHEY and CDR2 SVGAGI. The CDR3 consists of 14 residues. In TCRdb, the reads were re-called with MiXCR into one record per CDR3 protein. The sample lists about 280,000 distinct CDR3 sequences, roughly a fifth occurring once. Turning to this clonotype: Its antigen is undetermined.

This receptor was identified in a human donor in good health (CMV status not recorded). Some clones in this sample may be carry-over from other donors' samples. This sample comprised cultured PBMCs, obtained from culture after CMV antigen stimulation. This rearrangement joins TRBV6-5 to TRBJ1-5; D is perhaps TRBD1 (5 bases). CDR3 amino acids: CASKMTVSNQPQHF. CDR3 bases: TGTGCCAGCAAGATGACAGTTAGCAATCAGCCCCAGCATTTT.